This T cell receptor (beta chain) was observed in a study of T cells after yellow fever vaccination. For the study at large: Each low-cell-number fraction was prepared by means of SMART-Seq v4 Ultra Low Input. Overall study findings and caveats: A small proportion of clonotypes was detected in both the CD4 and CD8 compartments. A secondary response was less intense yet reached its peak sooner, at day 5 versus 15.

The CDR3 has 10 residues. V gave up 0 bases and J gave up 10 bases, with 1 base separating them. Per germline, CDR1 MNHNS and CDR2 SASEGT. Ten or more counts support this clonotype. Its cognate antigen is unknown. In making TCR cDNA, 5'RACE template switching added a universal primer site and UMIs to it. MiXCR was run by TCRdb on the 5' RACE reads, yielding one entry per CDR3 protein. The sample comprises 140,000 to 150,000 distinct CDR3 sequences, more than 6.5% of which are singletons, and approximately 0.61% rests with the top ten. This receptor was obtained from a man younger than 40 who received the YFV17D yellow fever vaccine. V gene TRBV6-1 combines with J gene TRBJ2-1; D gene unclear. Source: CD4+ T cells sorted from PBMCs, taken 10 days after the yellow fever booster vaccination. DNA of the CDR3: TGTGCCAGCAGTGAAGCAGAGCAGTTCTTC. Residues: CASSEAEQFF.